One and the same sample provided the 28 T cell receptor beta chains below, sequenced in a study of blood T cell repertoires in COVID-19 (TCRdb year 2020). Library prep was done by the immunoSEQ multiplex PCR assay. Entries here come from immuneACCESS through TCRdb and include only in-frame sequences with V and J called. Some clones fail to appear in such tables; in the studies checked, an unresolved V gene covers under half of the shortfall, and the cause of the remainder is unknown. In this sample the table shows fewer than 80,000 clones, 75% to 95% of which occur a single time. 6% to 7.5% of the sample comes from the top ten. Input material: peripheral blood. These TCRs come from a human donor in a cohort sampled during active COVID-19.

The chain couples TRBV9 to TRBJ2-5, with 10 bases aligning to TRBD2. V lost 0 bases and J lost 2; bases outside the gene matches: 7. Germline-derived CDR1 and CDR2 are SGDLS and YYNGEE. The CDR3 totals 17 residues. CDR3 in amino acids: CASSVGSGGDFQETQYF. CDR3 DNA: TGTGCCAGCAGCGTAGGGAGCGGGGGGGACTTTCAAGAGACCCAGTACTTC.

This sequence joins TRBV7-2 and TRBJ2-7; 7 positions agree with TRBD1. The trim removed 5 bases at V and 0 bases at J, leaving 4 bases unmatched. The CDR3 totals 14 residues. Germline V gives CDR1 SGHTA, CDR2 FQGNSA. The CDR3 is CASSPRDSSYEQYF. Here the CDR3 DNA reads TGTGCCAGCAGCCCCCGGGACAGCTCCTACGAGCAGTACTTC.

As DNA, the CDR3 is TGTGCCAGCAGTGAATTGGGACAGGGCGTTACAGATACGCAGTATTTT. Its protein is CASSELGQGVTDTQYF. The chain combines TRBV25-1 with TRBJ2-3; 9 bases are shared with TRBD1. CDR3 length: 16 amino acids. V was clipped by 1 base and J by 3 bases; unmatched bases: 5. The germline V gene encodes CDR1 MGHDK and CDR2 SYGVNS.

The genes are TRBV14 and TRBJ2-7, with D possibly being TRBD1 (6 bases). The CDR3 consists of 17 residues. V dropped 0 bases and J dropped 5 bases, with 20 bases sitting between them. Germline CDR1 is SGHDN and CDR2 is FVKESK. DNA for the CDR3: TGTGCCAGCAGCCAAGAATCAACAGGGCGCATAGTGCACGAGCAGTACTTC. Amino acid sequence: CASSQESTGRIVHEQYF. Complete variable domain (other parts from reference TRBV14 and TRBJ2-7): EAGVTQFPSHSVIEKGQTVTLRCDPISGHDNLYWYRRVMGKEIKFLLHFVKESKQDESGMPNNRFLAERTGGTYSTLKVQPAELEDSGVYFCASSQESTGRIVHEQYFGPGTRLTVT.

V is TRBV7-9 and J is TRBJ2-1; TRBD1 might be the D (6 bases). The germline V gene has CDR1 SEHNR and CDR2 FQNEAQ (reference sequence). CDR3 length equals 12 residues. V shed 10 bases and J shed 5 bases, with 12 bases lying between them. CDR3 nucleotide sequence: TGTGCCACAATGGGGGCCAACAATGAGCAGTTCTTC. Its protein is CATMGANNEQFF.

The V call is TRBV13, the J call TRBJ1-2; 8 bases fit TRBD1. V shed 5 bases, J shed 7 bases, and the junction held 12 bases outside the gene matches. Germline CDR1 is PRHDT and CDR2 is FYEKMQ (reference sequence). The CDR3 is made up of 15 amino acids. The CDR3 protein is CASSLLGRGQGGYTF. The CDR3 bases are TGTGCCAGCAGCCTCCTGGGCAGGGGGCAAGGTGGCTACACCTTC.

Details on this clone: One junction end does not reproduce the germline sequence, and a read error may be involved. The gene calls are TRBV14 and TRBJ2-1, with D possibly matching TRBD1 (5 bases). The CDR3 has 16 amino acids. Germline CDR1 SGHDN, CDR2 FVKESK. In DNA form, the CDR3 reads TGTGCCAGCAGACAAGAAAAAGGGGTGGGCCACAATGAGCAGTTCTTC. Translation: CASRQEKGVGHNEQFF.

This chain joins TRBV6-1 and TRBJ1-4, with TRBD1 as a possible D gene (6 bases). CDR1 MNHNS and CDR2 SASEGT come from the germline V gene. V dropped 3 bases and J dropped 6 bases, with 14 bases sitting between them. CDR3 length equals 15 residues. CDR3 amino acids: CASSEAWGRDEKLFF. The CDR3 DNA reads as TGTGCCAGCAGTGAGGCTTGGGGGCGGGATGAAAAACTGTTTTTT.

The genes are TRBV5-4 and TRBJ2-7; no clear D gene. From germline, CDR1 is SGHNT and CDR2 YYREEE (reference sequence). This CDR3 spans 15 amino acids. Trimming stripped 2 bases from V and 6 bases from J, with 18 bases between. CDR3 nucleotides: TGTGCCAGCAGCTTAACTATTCGTGGATCGGTCGAGCAGTACTTC. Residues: CASSLTIRGSVEQYF.

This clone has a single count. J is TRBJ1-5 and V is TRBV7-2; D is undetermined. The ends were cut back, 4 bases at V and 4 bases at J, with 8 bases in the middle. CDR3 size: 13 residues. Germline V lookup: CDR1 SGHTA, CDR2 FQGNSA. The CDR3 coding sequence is TGTGCCAGCAGCTCATTCAGTAATCAGCCCCAGCATTTT. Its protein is CASSSFSNQPQHF.

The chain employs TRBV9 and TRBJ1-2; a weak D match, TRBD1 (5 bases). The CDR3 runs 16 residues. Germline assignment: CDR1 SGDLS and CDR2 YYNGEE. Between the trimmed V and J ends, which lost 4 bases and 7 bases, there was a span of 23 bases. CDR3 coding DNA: TGTGCCAGCAGCCCACACTTTGGAGGGGAATATGGTGGCTACACCTTC. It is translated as CASSPHFGGEYGGYTF.

In nucleotides, the CDR3 is TGTGCCAGCAGCTTACAAACCGGGGTCATCGGATCAACTAATGAAAAACTGTTTTTT. Amino acid sequence: CASSLQTGVIGSTNEKLFF. V gene TRBV7-2 combines with J gene TRBJ1-4; no definite D call. The ends were cut back, 2 bases at V and 0 bases at J, with 19 bases in the middle. This CDR3 is 19 amino acids long. Germline CDR1 is SGHTA and CDR2 is FQGNSA.

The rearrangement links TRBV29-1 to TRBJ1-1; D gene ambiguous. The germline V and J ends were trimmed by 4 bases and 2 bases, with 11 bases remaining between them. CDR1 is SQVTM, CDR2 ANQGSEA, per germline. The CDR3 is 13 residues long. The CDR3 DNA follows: TGCAGCGTTGGGGAGCCTACCAACACTGAAGCTTTCTTT. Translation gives CSVGEPTNTEAFF.

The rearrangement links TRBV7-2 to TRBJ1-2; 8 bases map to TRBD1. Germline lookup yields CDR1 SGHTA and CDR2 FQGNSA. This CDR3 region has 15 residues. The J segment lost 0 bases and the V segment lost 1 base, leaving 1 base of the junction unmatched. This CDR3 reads CASSLGGQANYGYTF. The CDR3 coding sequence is TGTGCCAGCAGCTTAGGGGGACAGGCTAACTATGGCTACACCTTC. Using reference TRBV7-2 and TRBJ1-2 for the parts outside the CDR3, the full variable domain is GAGVSQSPSNKVTEKGKDVELRCDPISGHTALYWYRQSLGQGLEFLIYFQGNSAPDKSGLPSDRFSAERTGGSVSTLTIQRTQQEDSAVYLCASSLGGQANYGYTFGSGTRLTVV.

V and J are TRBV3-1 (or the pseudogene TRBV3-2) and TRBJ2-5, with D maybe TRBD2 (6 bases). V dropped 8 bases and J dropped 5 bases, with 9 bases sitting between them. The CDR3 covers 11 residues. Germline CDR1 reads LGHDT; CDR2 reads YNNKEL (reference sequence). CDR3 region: CASRGGETQYF. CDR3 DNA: TGTGCCAGCCGTGGGGGGGAGACCCAGTACTTC.

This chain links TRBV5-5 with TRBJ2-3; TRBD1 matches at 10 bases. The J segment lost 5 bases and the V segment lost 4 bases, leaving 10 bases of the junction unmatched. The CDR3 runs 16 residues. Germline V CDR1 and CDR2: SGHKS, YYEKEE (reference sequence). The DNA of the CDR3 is TGTGCCAGCAGCCTGGCCGGGACAGGGGTCGGAGATACGCAGTATTTT. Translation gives CASSLAGTGVGDTQYF.

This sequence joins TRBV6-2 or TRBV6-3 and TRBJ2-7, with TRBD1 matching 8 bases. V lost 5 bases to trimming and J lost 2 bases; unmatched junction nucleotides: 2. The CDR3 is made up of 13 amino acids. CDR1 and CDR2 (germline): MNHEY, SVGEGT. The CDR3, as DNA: TGTGCCAGCAGTCCCAGGGGGCCCTACGAGCAGTACTTC. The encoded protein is CASSPRGPYEQYF.

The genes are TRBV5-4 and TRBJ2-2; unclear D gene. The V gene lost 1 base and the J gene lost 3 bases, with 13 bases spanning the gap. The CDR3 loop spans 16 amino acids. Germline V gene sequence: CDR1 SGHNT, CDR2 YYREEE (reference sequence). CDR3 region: CASSLPGSGYTGELFF. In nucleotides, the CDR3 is TGTGCCAGCAGCTTGCCCGGGTCCGGGTACACCGGGGAGCTGTTTTTT.

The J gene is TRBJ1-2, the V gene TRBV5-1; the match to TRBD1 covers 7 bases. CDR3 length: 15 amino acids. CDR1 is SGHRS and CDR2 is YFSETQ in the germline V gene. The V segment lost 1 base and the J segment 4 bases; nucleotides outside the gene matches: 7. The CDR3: CASSLSDRDSYGYTF. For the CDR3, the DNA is TGCGCCAGCAGCTTGTCTGACAGGGATTCCTATGGCTACACCTTC.

In nucleotides, the CDR3 is TGTGCCAGCGACCAGGGGGATGATCAGCCCCAGCATTTT. Its translation is CASDQGDDQPQHF. V is TRBV19 and J is TRBJ1-5, with 7 bases that match TRBD1. Per germline, CDR1 LNHDA and CDR2 SQIVND (reference sequence). The V and J ends lost 9 bases and 5 bases, in that order; junction bases with no gene match: 7. The CDR3 has 13 amino acids.

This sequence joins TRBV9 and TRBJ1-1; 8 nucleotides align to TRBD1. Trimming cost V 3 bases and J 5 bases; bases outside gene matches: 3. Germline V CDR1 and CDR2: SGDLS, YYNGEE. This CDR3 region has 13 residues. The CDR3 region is CASSEHRGTEAFF. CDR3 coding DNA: TGTGCCAGCAGCGAACACAGGGGGACTGAAGCTTTCTTT.

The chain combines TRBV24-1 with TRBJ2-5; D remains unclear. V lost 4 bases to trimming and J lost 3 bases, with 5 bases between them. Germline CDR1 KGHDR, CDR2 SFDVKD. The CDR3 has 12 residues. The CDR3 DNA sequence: TGTGCCACCAGTGACCCCAAAGAGACCCAGTACTTC. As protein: CATSDPKETQYF.

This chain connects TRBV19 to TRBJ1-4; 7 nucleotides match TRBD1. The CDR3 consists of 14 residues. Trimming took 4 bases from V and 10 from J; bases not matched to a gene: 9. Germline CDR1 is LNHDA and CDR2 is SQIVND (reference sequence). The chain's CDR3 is CASSSGRDSTKLFF. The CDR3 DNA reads TGTGCCAGTAGTAGCGGTAGGGACAGCACAAAACTGTTTTTT.

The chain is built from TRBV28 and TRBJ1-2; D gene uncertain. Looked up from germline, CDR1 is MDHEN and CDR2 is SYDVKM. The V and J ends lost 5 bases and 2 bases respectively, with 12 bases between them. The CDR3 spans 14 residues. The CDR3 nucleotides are TGTGCCAGCAGTCTCCCGGGAAGAAACTATGGCTACACCTTC. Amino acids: CASSLPGRNYGYTF.

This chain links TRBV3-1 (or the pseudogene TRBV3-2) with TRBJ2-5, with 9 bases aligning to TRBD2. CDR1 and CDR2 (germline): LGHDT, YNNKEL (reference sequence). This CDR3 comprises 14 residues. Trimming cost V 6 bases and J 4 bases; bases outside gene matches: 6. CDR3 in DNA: TGTGCCAGCAGTAGCGGGGGAAGTATAGAGACCCAGTACTTC. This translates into CASSSGGSIETQYF.

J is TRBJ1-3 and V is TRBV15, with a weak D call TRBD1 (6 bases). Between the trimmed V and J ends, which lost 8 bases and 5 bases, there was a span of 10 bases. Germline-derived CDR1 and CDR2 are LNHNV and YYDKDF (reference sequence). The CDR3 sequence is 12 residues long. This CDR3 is CATLDRRNTIYF. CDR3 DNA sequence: TGTGCCACCCTAGACAGGCGAAACACCATATATTTT.

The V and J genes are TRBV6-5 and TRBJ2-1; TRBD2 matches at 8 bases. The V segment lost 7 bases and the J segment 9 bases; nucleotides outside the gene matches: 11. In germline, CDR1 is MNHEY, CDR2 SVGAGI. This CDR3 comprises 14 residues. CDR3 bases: TGTGCCAGCATGGGGAGGACTAGCATTACTGAGCAGTTCTTC. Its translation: CASMGRTSITEQFF.

Here the CDR3 DNA reads TGTGCCAGTAGTAGGAGAGGGTTGGAGGTCGAGCACACAGATACGCAGTATTTT. Residues: CASSRRGLEVEHTDTQYF. The chain uses TRBV19 and TRBJ2-3, with D possibly matching TRBD2 (5 bases). Looked up from germline, CDR1 is LNHDA and CDR2 is SQIVND (reference sequence). The CDR3 consists of 18 residues. Trimming took 4 bases from V and 2 from J, leaving 22 bases between them.